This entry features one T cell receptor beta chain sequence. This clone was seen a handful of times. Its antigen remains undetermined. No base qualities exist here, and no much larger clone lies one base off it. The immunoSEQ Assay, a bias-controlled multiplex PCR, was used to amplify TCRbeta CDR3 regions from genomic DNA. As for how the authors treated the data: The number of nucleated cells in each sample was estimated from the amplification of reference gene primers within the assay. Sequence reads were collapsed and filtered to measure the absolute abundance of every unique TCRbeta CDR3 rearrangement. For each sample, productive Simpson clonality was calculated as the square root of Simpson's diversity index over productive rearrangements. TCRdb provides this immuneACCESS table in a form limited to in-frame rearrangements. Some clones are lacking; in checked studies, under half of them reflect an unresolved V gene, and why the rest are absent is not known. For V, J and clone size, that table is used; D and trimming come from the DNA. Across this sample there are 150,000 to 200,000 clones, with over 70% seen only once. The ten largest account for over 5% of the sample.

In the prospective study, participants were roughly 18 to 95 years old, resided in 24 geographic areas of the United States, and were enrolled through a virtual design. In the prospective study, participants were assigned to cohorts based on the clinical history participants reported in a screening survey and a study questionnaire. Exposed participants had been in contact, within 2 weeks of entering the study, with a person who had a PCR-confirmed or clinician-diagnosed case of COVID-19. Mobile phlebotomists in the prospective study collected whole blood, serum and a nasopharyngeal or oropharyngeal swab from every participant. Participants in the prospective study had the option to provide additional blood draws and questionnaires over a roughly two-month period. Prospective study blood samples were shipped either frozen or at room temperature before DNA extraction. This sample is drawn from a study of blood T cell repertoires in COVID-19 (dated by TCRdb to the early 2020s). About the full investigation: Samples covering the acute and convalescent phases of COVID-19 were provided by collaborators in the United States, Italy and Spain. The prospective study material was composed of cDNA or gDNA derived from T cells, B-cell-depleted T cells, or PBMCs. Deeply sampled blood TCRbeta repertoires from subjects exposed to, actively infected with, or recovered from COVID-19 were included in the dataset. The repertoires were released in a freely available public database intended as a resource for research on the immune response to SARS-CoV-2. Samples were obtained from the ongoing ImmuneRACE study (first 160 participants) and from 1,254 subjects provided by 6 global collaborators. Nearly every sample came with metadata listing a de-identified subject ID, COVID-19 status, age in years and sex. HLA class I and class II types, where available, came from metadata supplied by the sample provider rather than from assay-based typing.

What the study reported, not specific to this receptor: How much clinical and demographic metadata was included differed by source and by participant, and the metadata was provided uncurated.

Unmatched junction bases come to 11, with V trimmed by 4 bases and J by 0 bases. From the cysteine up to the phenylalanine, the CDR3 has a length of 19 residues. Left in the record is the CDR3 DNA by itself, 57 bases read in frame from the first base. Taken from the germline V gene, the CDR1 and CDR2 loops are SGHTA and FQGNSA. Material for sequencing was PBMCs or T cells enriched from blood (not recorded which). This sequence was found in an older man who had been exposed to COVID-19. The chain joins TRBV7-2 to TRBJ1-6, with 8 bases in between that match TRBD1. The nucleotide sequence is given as TGTGCCAGCAGCTACCAGGGGGCTGGGATTCTCTCCTATAATTCACCCCTCCACTTT. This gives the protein CASSYQGAGILSYNSPLHF.